The 16 T cell receptor beta chains listed next were all sequenced from one sample in a study of cytomegalovirus exposure and HLA in healthy donors. 13 Jbeta primers and 60 Vbeta primers were used for the PCR. Profiling relied on immunoSEQ multiplex PCR, and the TCRdb table lists in-frame clones only, not all of them. The table records 100,000 to 150,000 clones, approximately 10% of them present only once. Sequenced input: PBMCs. These TCRs come from a woman aged 18-29 years in good health and CMV-seropositive.

This clone was detected only a few times. This sequence joins TRBV30 and TRBJ1-4; TRBD1 is a possible D gene (6 bases). Germline CDR1 reads GTSNPN; CDR2 reads SVGIG (reference sequence). V lost 0 bases to trimming and J lost 10 bases, with 15 bases between them. The CDR3 spans 14 residues. CDR3 bases: TGTGCCTGGAGTGTCACCGGGGGGCAAGGAAAACTGTTTTTT. Its protein product is CAWSVTGGQGKLFF.

This clone was counted between two and nine times. This chain uses TRBV2 with TRBJ2-2; D is perhaps TRBD1 (5 bases). The CDR3 is made up of 15 amino acids. Trimming removed 7 bases from V and 5 bases from J, with 17 bases in between. Per germline, CDR1 SNHLY and CDR2 FYNNEI. The CDR3 sequence: CASIKRQTGTGELFF. CDR3 nucleotide sequence: TGTGCCAGCATCAAGCGACAGACCGGTACCGGGGAGCTGTTTTTT.

This clone was seen a handful of times. The genes are TRBV29-1 and TRBJ2-3, with no clear D. Between the trimmed V and J ends, which lost 4 bases and 4 bases, there was a span of 9 bases. CDR3 size: 12 residues. Germline loops: CDR1 SQVTM, CDR2 ANQGSEA. The CDR3 loop reads CSVVFYADTQYF. CDR3 DNA sequence: TGCAGCGTTGTATTCTACGCAGATACGCAGTATTTT.

This clone was counted only a few times. The chain carries TRBV5-1 and TRBJ2-7; possibly TRBD1 for D (5 bases). V shed 0 bases and J shed 7 bases, with 17 bases lying between them. Germline lookup yields CDR1 SGHRS and CDR2 YFSETQ. The CDR3 sequence is 15 residues long. For the CDR3, the DNA is TGCGCCAGCAGCTTGGTTTTCCGAGGTCAGGGTGAGCAGTACTTC. This translates into CASSLVFRGQGEQYF.

This clone was seen only a few times. V and J are TRBV27 and TRBJ2-1; a weak D match, TRBD1 (6 bases). Germline V gene sequence: CDR1 MNHEY, CDR2 SMNVEV (reference sequence). The CDR3 consists of 15 residues. V was pared by 7 bases and J by 2 bases, with 15 bases between. CDR3 region: CASTQGGSPYNEQFF. CDR3 bases: TGTGCCAGCACCCAAGGGGGTTCTCCCTACAATGAGCAGTTCTTC.

The chain is built from TRBV7-3 and TRBJ2-1, with D possibly being TRBD2 (5 bases). Trimming stripped 5 bases from V and 7 bases from J, with 18 bases between. The CDR3 spans 15 residues. Germline V gives CDR1 SGHTA, CDR2 FQGTGA. CDR3 sequence: CASSILVSTQNEQFF. The CDR3 DNA sequence: TGTGCCAGCAGCATACTAGTTTCCACTCAGAATGAGCAGTTCTTC.

The sample holds a few counts of this clone. This chain joins TRBV6-5 and TRBJ2-2; a weak D match, TRBD2 (6 bases). The ends were cut back, 10 bases at V and 7 bases at J, with 16 bases in the middle. The germline V gene has CDR1 MNHEY and CDR2 SVGAGI. The CDR3 has 13 residues. CDR3 DNA: TGTGCCACATATGGAGGGCTGGGCGGGGAGCTGTTTTTT. Its protein is CATYGGLGGELFF.

Of note for this clone: Its ends do not fully match the called genes, so a read error is possible. This chain connects TRBV18 to TRBJ2-5, with D unresolved. The CDR3 loop spans 14 amino acids. CDR1 is KGHSH, CDR2 LQKENI, per germline. The CDR3 region is CASYHPGEQGTQYF. The CDR3, as DNA: TGTGCCAGCTACCACCCCGGAGAGCAAGGGACCCAGTACTTC.

The V and J genes are TRBV30 and TRBJ1-2; D is unresolved. Germline CDR1 GTSNPN, CDR2 SVGIG (reference sequence). CDR3 length: 13 amino acids. Deletions cut 3 bases from V and 2 bases from J, with 10 bases between. Here the CDR3 DNA reads TGTGCCTGGAGGGCCGCCCCAAACTATGGCTACACCTTC. It is translated as CAWRAAPNYGYTF.

V gene TRBV6-5 combines with J gene TRBJ2-5; TRBD2 matches at 7 bases. Germline V CDR1 and CDR2: MNHEY, SVGAGI. The V and J ends lost 7 bases and 4 bases, in that order; junction bases with no gene match: 12. This CDR3 comprises 15 residues. The CDR3 region is CASNPSPGGLETQYF. CDR3 DNA: TGTGCCAGCAATCCCTCCCCGGGGGGTTTAGAGACCCAGTACTTC.

The gene calls are TRBV4-1 and TRBJ1-2; D gene ambiguous. Looked up from germline, CDR1 is MGHRA and CDR2 is YSYEKL. CDR3 length: 15 amino acids. Deletions cut 5 bases from V and 2 bases from J, with 15 bases between. CDR3 sequence (DNA): TGCGCCAGCAGCTCGCCCTGGAGGACCAACTATGGCTACACCTTC. Protein sequence: CASSSPWRTNYGYTF.

The CDR3: CASSLSNRDEQFF. CDR3 in DNA: TGTGCCAGCAGCTTGAGTAACAGGGATGAGCAGTTCTTC. This sequence joins TRBV5-4 and TRBJ2-1; D is perhaps TRBD1 (6 bases). The germline V gene has CDR1 SGHNT and CDR2 YYREEE (reference sequence). V was pared by 1 base and J by 8 bases, with 10 bases between. The CDR3 is 13 amino acids.

This clone was seen a handful of times. This chain joins TRBV5-1 and TRBJ1-1; D uncertain. V lost 0 bases to trimming and J lost 3 bases, with 6 bases between them. The CDR3 runs 13 residues. From germline, CDR1 is SGHRS and CDR2 YFSETQ. The CDR3 protein is CASSLAQYTEAFF. The CDR3 DNA reads as TGCGCCAGCAGCTTGGCCCAATACACTGAAGCTTTCTTT.

This rearrangement joins TRBV28 to TRBJ2-7; possible D gene TRBD1, 6 bases. Trimming shortened V by 2 bases and J by 13 bases, and 18 bases separated the two germline ends. CDR3 length: 13 residues. The V gene's germline CDR1 is MDHEN and CDR2 SYDVKM. The CDR3 loop reads CASSLPQEGVGYF. In nucleotides, the CDR3 is TGTGCCAGCAGTTTACCTCAAGAGGGGGTGGGATACTTC.

This chain connects TRBV27 to TRBJ1-1, with 7 bases fitting TRBD1. Germline assignment: CDR1 MNHEY and CDR2 SMNVEV (reference sequence). V shed 5 bases, J shed 0 bases, and the junction held 9 bases outside the gene matches. CDR3 size: 16 residues. The CDR3 sequence is CASSHRGRSMNTEAFF. CDR3 sequence (DNA): TGTGCCAGCAGTCACAGGGGAAGATCCATGAACACTGAAGCTTTCTTT.

This clone turned up a few times. The rearrangement uses TRBV25-1 and TRBJ1-1; D gene unclear. Trimming took 3 bases from V and 5 from J, leaving 10 bases between them. Germline CDR1 MGHDK, CDR2 SYGVNS. CDR3 length equals 13 residues. The CDR3 DNA sequence: TGTGCCAGCAGTGAGGTCCGGAGAACTGAAGCTTTCTTT. The encoded protein is CASSEVRRTEAFF.